This T cell receptor beta chain derives from a study of blood T cell repertoires in COVID-19 (dated by TCRdb to the early 2020s). Looking at the study overall: Samples covering the acute and convalescent phases of COVID-19 were provided by collaborators in the United States, Italy and Spain. The material from the prospective study consisted of cDNA or gDNA derived from T cells, B-cell-depleted T cells, or PBMCs. Where HLA class I and class II types were available, the types were taken from metadata supplied by the sample provider, not from assay-based typing. Sample metadata almost always included a de-identified subject ID, COVID-19 status, age in years and sex. The dataset comprised deeply sampled blood TCRbeta repertoires from subjects exposed to, actively infected with, or recovered from COVID-19. The repertoires were released in a freely available public database meant as a resource for research on the immune response to SARS-CoV-2. Samples came from the ongoing ImmuneRACE study (first 160 participants) plus 1,254 subjects from 6 global collaborators. The paper as a whole reports these results and caveats: Clinical and demographic metadata were provided uncurated, with the amount varying by source and participant.

Whole blood was collected in K2EDTA tubes by collaborating institutions according to the institutions' own protocols. For TCRbeta analysis, collaborators shipped samples as frozen whole blood, isolated PBMCs, or DNA extracted from either of those sample types. As regards this clone: Its antigen is not yet known. Qualities for individual bases were not recorded, and no much larger clone is one base off.

The germline V gene (reference sequence) provides CDR1 SGHNT and CDR2 YYREEE. The CDR3, from cysteine to phenylalanine, totals 13 residues. This entry keeps only the CDR3 DNA: 39 bases, framed from base 1. V and J lose 4 bases and 5 bases, and a span of 12 bases separates them. TCRbeta CDR3 regions were amplified from genomic DNA by means of the immunoSEQ Assay, a bias-controlled multiplex PCR. The paper's processing steps were these. The number of nucleated cells in each sample was estimated from the amplification of reference gene primers within the assay. Sequence reads were collapsed and filtered to measure the absolute abundance of every unique TCRbeta CDR3 rearrangement. For each sample, productive Simpson clonality was calculated by taking the square root of Simpson's diversity index across productive rearrangements. What TCRdb holds here is the immuneACCESS table cut down to in-frame rearrangements. Part of the clones is not present; checked against another copy, under half of the missing clones reflect an unresolved V gene, and the others are unexplained. V and J calls and clone size are as listed in that table; D and trimming were resolved from the DNA. For this sample there are some 78,000 clones; less than 90% appear just once. The ten biggest clones cover roughly 3.5% of the sample.

Recombination linked TRBV5-4 to TRBJ1-1, and the D gene may be TRBD1, 5 bases matching. Sequencing was performed on peripheral blood. This sequence originates from a man in his fifties with acute or convalescent COVID-19. The DNA is as follows: TGTGCCAGCAGCCGGGGGGTCGGGACTGAAGCTTTCTTT. Its protein product is CASSRGVGTEAFF.